Below, 13 T cell receptor beta chains from the same sample are listed, as sequenced in a study of CD8+ T cells in alopecia areata. cDNA reverse transcribed from extracted RNA served as the sequencing template. Sequenced by immunoSEQ multiplex PCR; TCRdb stores in-frame clones only, minus some. Counted here are 150,000 to 250,000 clones, roughly 60% occurring once; the ten biggest clones make up 5.5%. Treatment denoted: oral pan-JAK inhibitor, 5-10 mg twice daily. The specimen was CD4+ T cells sorted from blood, collected at week 24, from a patient treated with tofacitinib. Receptors were obtained from a human donor with alopecia areata.

The chain links TRBV15 to TRBJ1-2; D perhaps matches TRBD1 (6 bases). Per germline, CDR1 LNHNV and CDR2 YYDKDF (reference sequence). This CDR3 has 12 residues. V was shortened by 4 bases and J by 6 bases, with 9 bases between the two germline ends. CDR3 in amino acids: CATSNRDNGYTF. The CDR3 nucleotides read TGTGCCACCAGCAACAGGGATAATGGCTACACCTTC.

The chain has TRBV18 and TRBJ1-5, with TRBD1 matching over 9 bases. CDR1 is KGHSH and CDR2 is LQKENI in the germline V gene. The CDR3 extends over 18 amino acids. The V segment lost 2 bases and the J segment 2 bases; nucleotides outside the gene matches: 10. CDR3 DNA sequence: TGTGCCAGCTCACCAGTGTTGGACAGGGGAAGAGGCAATCAGCCCCAGCATTTT. Protein sequence: CASSPVLDRGRGNQPQHF.

The chain is built from TRBV9 and TRBJ1-2; no clear D gene. CDR3 length: 14 amino acids. From germline, CDR1 is SGDLS and CDR2 YYNGEE. V lost 0 bases, J lost 5 bases, and 11 bases lay in between. The CDR3 region has the DNA TGTGCCAGCAGCGTAGATCACAGTGGATATGGCTACACCTTC. This encodes CASSVDHSGYGYTF. Together with reference TRBV9 and TRBJ1-2, the CDR3 gives the full variable domain: DSGVTQTPKHLITATGQRVTLRCSPRSGDLSVYWYQQSLDQGLQFLIQYYNGEERAKGNILERFSAQQFPDLHSELNLSSLELGDSALYFCASSVDHSGYGYTFGSGTRLTVV.

With regard to this clone: Different DNA sequences within this sample yield the same CDR3. The chain carries TRBV7-9 and TRBJ2-5; D ambiguous. Trimming pared 4 bases from V and 2 bases from J, leaving 2 bases between. CDR3 length: 11 amino acids. Germline lookup yields CDR1 SEHNR and CDR2 FQNEAQ (reference sequence). CDR3: CASSSQETQYF. CDR3 coding DNA: TGTGCCAGCAGCTCGCAAGAGACCCAGTACTTC.

In its sample, this clone was seen many times. J is TRBJ2-5 and V is TRBV7-9, with D perhaps given as TRBD1 or TRBD2 (5 bases each). V lost 5 bases, J lost 0 bases, and 19 bases lay in between. The CDR3 length is 17 residues. CDR1 and CDR2 from the germline V gene are SEHNR and FQNEAQ (reference sequence). In DNA, the CDR3 is TGTGCCAGCAGCGCGAGTCCGGGACGGAAGTACCAAGAGACCCAGTACTTC. It translates to CASSASPGRKYQETQYF.

In this sample, this clone turned up a few times. The rearrangement links TRBV27 to TRBJ2-1, with D perhaps matching TRBD2 (5 bases). Germline V gene lookup returns CDR1 MNHEY and CDR2 SMNVEV (reference sequence). V lost 8 bases and J lost 4, with 12 bases in between. The CDR3 totals 13 residues. In DNA, the CDR3 is TGTGCCAGCTCCCAGCGGCCGTACAATGAGCAGTTCTTC. Its protein product is CASSQRPYNEQFF.

This clone was picked up a small number of times. This sample also contains other DNA sequences that code for the same CDR3. This chain joins TRBV25-1 and TRBJ1-1; D not certain. The CDR3 totals 13 residues. Deletions cut 3 bases from V and 2 bases from J, with 7 bases between. Germline loops: CDR1 MGHDK, CDR2 SYGVNS. CDR3 amino acids: CASSDRPNTEAFF. CDR3 DNA sequence: TGTGCCAGCAGTGACAGGCCTAACACTGAAGCTTTCTTT. Supplemented by reference TRBV25-1 and TRBJ1-1, the full variable domain reads EADIYQTPRYLVIGTGKKITLECSQTMGHDKMYWYQQDPGMELHLIHYSYGVNSTEKGDLSSESTVSRIRTEHFPLTLESARPSHTSQYLCASSDRPNTEAFFGQGTRLTVV.

In this sample, this clone turned up a few times. This chain connects TRBV7-2 to TRBJ1-3; D is uncertain. This CDR3 comprises 15 residues. The V and J ends lost 2 bases and 0 bases respectively, with 8 bases between them. The germline gives CDR1 SGHTA, CDR2 FQGNSA. The CDR3 nucleotides read TGTGCCAGCAGCTTATTTCAGGACTCTGGAAACACCATATATTTT. Its translation: CASSLFQDSGNTIYF.

The chain links TRBV2 to TRBJ1-4; D unclear. CDR3 length equals 13 residues. The germline V and J ends were trimmed by 4 bases and 11 bases, with 14 bases remaining between them. Germline CDR1 and CDR2: SNHLY and FYNNEI. CDR3 sequence reads: CASSAFGSGKLFF. CDR3 bases: TGTGCCAGCAGTGCCTTTGGGTCGGGGAAACTGTTTTTT. Full variable domain (remainder filled in from reference TRBV2 and TRBJ1-4): EPEVTQTPSHQVTQMGQEVILRCVPISNHLYFYWYRQILGQKVEFLVSFYNNEISEKSEIFDDQFSVERPDGSNFTLKIRSTKLEDSAMYFCASSAFGSGKLFFGSGTQLSVL.

The J gene is TRBJ2-5, the V gene TRBV11-2, with 7 bases aligning to TRBD2. Germline CDR1 and CDR2: SGHAT and FQNNGV. The CDR3 has 15 residues. The trim removed 3 bases at V and 5 bases at J, leaving 9 bases unmatched. CDR3 DNA sequence: TGTGCCAGCAGCTTGATCGAGGGAGCGGGGGAGACCCAGTACTTC. This codes for CASSLIEGAGETQYF.

V usage is TRBV29-1 and J usage is TRBJ2-1, with TRBD1 matching over 10 bases. In germline, CDR1 is SQVTM, CDR2 ANQGSEA. The CDR3 is 15 amino acids. Unmatched junction bases numbered 13, after V lost 4 bases and J lost 10 bases. CDR3 nucleotides: TGCAGCGTTGCGCGGGACAGGGGCCGCCGTTGGGAGCAGTTCTTC. It yields the protein CSVARDRGRRWEQFF.

V and J are TRBV29-1 and TRBJ1-6; 9 nucleotides align to TRBD1. The ends lost 7 bases at V and 11 bases at J; junction bases unmatched: 9. The CDR3 extends over 13 amino acids. Germline-derived CDR1 and CDR2 are SQVTM and ANQGSEA. CDR3 sequence: CSASQGAQAPLHF. CDR3 nucleotides: TGCAGCGCTTCACAGGGGGCGCAGGCACCCCTCCACTTT.

The V gene is TRBV5-4, the J gene TRBJ2-7; 7 bases agree with TRBD2. Germline-derived CDR1 and CDR2 are SGHNT and YYREEE (reference sequence). CDR3 size: 16 residues. V lost 3 bases to trimming and J lost 5 bases; unmatched junction nucleotides: 14. The CDR3 region has the DNA TGTGCCAGCAGCTCTCCTAAAACTGGCGGGAGAGACGAGCAGTACTTC. Its translation is CASSSPKTGGRDEQYF. Filled out from reference TRBV5-4 and TRBJ2-7, the complete variable domain reads ETGVTQSPTHLIKTRGQQVTLRCSSQSGHNTVSWYQQALGQGPQFIFQYYREEENGRGNFPPRFSGLQFPNYSSELNVNALELDDSALYLCASSSPKTGGRDEQYFGPGTRLTVT.